This T cell receptor beta chain is from a study of CD8 T cells in Susac syndrome. RNA in amounts of roughly 0.5 to 1 ug was reverse transcribed with random hexamers. By means of immunoSEQ multiplex PCR, TCR beta CDR3 spanning 54 Vbeta and 13 Jbeta underwent amplification. Each CDR3 protein is one row after TCRdb ran MiXCR on the immunoSEQ multiplex PCR reads. The sample lists roughly 200,000 distinct CDR3 sequences, about 95% seen once, with 0.1% in the top ten. This CDR3 has 15 residues. Trimming at V came to 2 bases and at J to 1 base, leaving 3 bases not matched to a gene. CDR1 is SGDLS, CDR2 YYNGEE, per germline.

The clonotype was recovered from a human donor in good health. Material: CD4+ T cells from PBMCs. V is TRBV9 and J is TRBJ2-5; 9 nucleotides match TRBD2. The CDR3 sequence: CASSVVAGAQETQYF. In nucleotides, the CDR3 is TGTGCCAGCAGCGTGGTAGCGGGGGCCCAAGAGACCCAGTACTTC.